The 3 T cell receptor beta chains below all came from one sample that was sequenced in a study of T cell responses to AZD1222 COVID-19 vaccine. Sequenced by immunoSEQ multiplex PCR; TCRdb stores in-frame clones only, minus some. Of 120,000 to 150,000 clones in the sample, roughly 90% are singletons; the top ten hold just over 3%. The specimen was peripheral blood, collected on day 0 of AZD1222 vaccination. The source of these receptors is an adult in good health.

The V call is TRBV5-1, the J call TRBJ2-3; D gene ambiguous. The CDR3 contains 15 residues. Germline V lookup: CDR1 SGHRS, CDR2 YFSETQ. Trimming cost V 1 base and J 4 bases, with 13 bases left between them. CDR3 coding DNA: TGCGCCAGCAGCTTGATGCAGGTTGCGGCAGATACGCAGTATTTT. This translates into CASSLMQVAADTQYF. Using reference TRBV5-1 and TRBJ2-3 for the parts outside the CDR3, the full variable domain is KAGVTQTPRYLIKTRGQQVTLSCSPISGHRSVSWYQQTPGQGLQFLFEYFSETQRNKGNFPGRFSGRQFSNSRSEMNVSTLELGDSALYLCASSLMQVAADTQYFGPGTRLTVL.

The V and J genes are TRBV9 and TRBJ1-2, with no clear D. The CDR3 is made up of 13 amino acids. Between the trimmed V and J ends, which lost 4 bases and 4 bases, there was a span of 11 bases. The germline gives CDR1 SGDLS, CDR2 YYNGEE. CDR3 in amino acids: CASSPLEPYGYTF. The CDR3 nucleotides read TGTGCCAGCAGCCCCCTCGAGCCCTATGGCTACACCTTC. The variable domain in full, with the rest retrieved from reference TRBV9 and TRBJ1-2, is DSGVTQTPKHLITATGQRVTLRCSPRSGDLSVYWYQQSLDQGLQFLIQYYNGEERAKGNILERFSAQQFPDLHSELNLSSLELGDSALYFCASSPLEPYGYTFGSGTRLTVV.

The genes are TRBV6-5 and TRBJ1-5; 12 bases are shared with TRBD1. The J segment lost 6 bases and the V segment lost 6 bases, leaving 6 bases of the junction unmatched. The CDR3 length is 15 residues. Germline CDR1 MNHEY, CDR2 SVGAGI. CDR3 sequence reads: CASSRDRGLGQPQHF. In nucleotides, the CDR3 is TGTGCCAGCAGCCGGGACAGGGGGCTCGGTCAGCCCCAGCATTTT.